This paragraph reports one T cell receptor beta chain. The record originates from a study of blood T cell repertoires in COVID-19. Whole-study context: Two negative PCRs, clearance, or symptom resolution were required of recovered Cohort 3 donors. PBMCs, B-cell-depleted T cells, or T cells provided the cDNA or gDNA that made up the material.

Profiling relied on immunoSEQ multiplex PCR, and the TCRdb table lists in-frame clones only, not all of them. The data show approximately 150,000 clones, roughly 78% seen once. Residents of approximately 25 US areas, aged about 18 to 89 years, made up the participants. Cohorts were determined from participant-reported clinical history. Germline V gene lookup returns CDR1 ENHRY and CDR2 SYGVKD. V was pared by 8 bases and J by 0 bases, with 3 bases of the junction left unmatched. CDR3 length equals 13 residues. This TCR was sampled from a woman aged 70-85 years in a cohort exposed to, infected with or recovered from COVID-19 (not recorded which). This sequence joins TRBV10-3 and TRBJ2-5, with 7 bases identical to TRBD1. Sequencing input: PBMCs or T cells enriched from blood (not recorded which). The chain's CDR3 is CAIGDSNQETQYF. The CDR3 DNA sequence: TGTGCCATCGGGGACAGCAACCAAGAGACCCAGTACTTC.